The 20 T cell receptor beta chains below come from one sample, sequenced in a study of cytomegalovirus exposure and HLA in healthy donors. This PCR relied on a set of 60 Vbeta primers and 13 Jbeta primers. The assay was immunoSEQ multiplex PCR, and TCRdb's table has in-frame clones only and misses some. The sample consists of 200,000 to 250,000 clones, approximately 84% of them appearing once. The source material was PBMCs. Every receptor here comes from a woman in her 40s in good health and CMV-seronegative.

The rearrangement uses TRBV9 and TRBJ1-2, with 10 bases aligning to TRBD1. CDR3 length: 14 residues. The germline CDR1 and CDR2 sequences are SGDLS and YYNGEE. V lost 3 bases, J lost 7 bases, and 6 bases stayed unmatched. CDR3 in amino acids: CASSARTGGGGYTF. CDR3 bases: TGTGCCAGCAGCGCCAGGACAGGGGGTGGTGGCTACACCTTC.

This clone was seen a single time. The chain combines TRBV7-2 with TRBJ2-1; D is unclear. This CDR3 contains 14 residues. V dropped 2 bases and J dropped 5 bases, with 10 bases sitting between them. Germline V lookup: CDR1 SGHTA, CDR2 FQGNSA. The CDR3 loop is CASSLTSLNNEQFF. The CDR3 DNA reads as TGTGCCAGCAGCTTAACGTCCCTAAACAATGAGCAGTTCTTC.

The chain has TRBV7-8 and TRBJ1-2; a possible D gene is TRBD1 (5 bases). The germline V gene encodes CDR1 SGHVS and CDR2 FQNEAQ. This CDR3 contains 18 residues. V was trimmed by 5 bases and J by 0 bases, leaving 22 bases between them. CDR3 sequence reads: CASSGSWGEVVANYGYTF. CDR3 bases: TGTGCCAGCAGCGGAAGCTGGGGGGAAGTCGTTGCTAACTATGGCTACACCTTC.

This clone has only a few counts. The chain links TRBV9 to TRBJ2-7; D remains ambiguous. CDR1 and CDR2 from the germline V gene are SGDLS and YYNGEE. With 1 base removed from V and 3 bases from J, the gap between germline ends came to 8 bases. The CDR3 is 13 residues long. As DNA, the CDR3 is TGTGCCAGCAGCGTATCCCTAGACTACGAGCAGTACTTC. Its protein is CASSVSLDYEQYF.

The chain has TRBV7-3 and TRBJ2-7, with D perhaps matching TRBD2 (6 bases). The CDR3 extends over 13 amino acids. Germline V gene sequence: CDR1 SGHTA, CDR2 FQGTGA. V was cut by 4 bases and J by 6 bases, with 13 bases left in between. Written as DNA, the CDR3 is TGTGCCAGCAGCTCAGAGGAGGGGAGCGAGCAGTACTTC. It is translated as CASSSEEGSEQYF. Variable domain in full (rest from reference TRBV7-3 and TRBJ2-7): GAGVSQTPSNKVTEKGKYVELRCDPISGHTALYWYRQSLGQGPEFLIYFQGTGAADDSGLPNDRFFAVRPEGSVSTLKIQRTERGDSAVYLCASSSEEGSEQYFGPGTRLTVT.

V gene TRBV28 combines with J gene TRBJ1-1; D not certain. Germline values: CDR1 MDHEN, CDR2 SYDVKM. Trimming pared 6 bases from V and 6 bases from J, leaving 11 bases between. This CDR3 has 12 residues. The CDR3 here is CASSPGISEAFF. The CDR3, as DNA: TGTGCCAGCAGCCCCGGGATCTCTGAAGCTTTCTTT. Based on the CDR3 plus reference TRBV28 and TRBJ1-1, the full variable domain is DVKVTQSSRYLVKRTGEKVFLECVQDMDHENMFWYRQDPGLGLRLIYFSYDVKMKEKGDIPEGYSVSREKKERFSLILESASTNQTSMYLCASSPGISEAFFGQGTRLTVV.

This rearrangement joins TRBV14 to TRBJ2-2; 7 bases fit TRBD1. The CDR3 loop spans 16 amino acids. Germline CDR1 SGHDN, CDR2 FVKESK. V trimming: 4 bases; J trimming: 0 bases; junction bases outside the gene matches: 5. CDR3 loop: CASSPPGTANTGELFF. The CDR3 nucleotides are TGTGCCAGCAGCCCGCCCGGGACAGCGAACACCGGGGAGCTGTTTTTT. The full variable domain, its missing parts supplied by reference TRBV14 and TRBJ2-2, is EAGVTQFPSHSVIEKGQTVTLRCDPISGHDNLYWYRRVMGKEIKFLLHFVKESKQDESGMPNNRFLAERTGGTYSTLKVQPAELEDSGVYFCASSPPGTANTGELFFGEGSRLTVL.

The genes are TRBV30 and TRBJ1-2; no firm D call. CDR1 is GTSNPN and CDR2 is SVGIG in the germline V gene (reference sequence). This CDR3 is built from 12 residues. With 6 bases removed from V and 7 bases from J, the gap between germline ends came to 15 bases. The CDR3 spells CACPRRGVGYTF. CDR3 DNA sequence: TGTGCCTGCCCTCGGCGCGGTGTTGGCTACACCTTC.

The chain employs TRBV5-6 and TRBJ2-7, with D hard to call. Between the trimmed V and J ends, which lost 0 bases and 0 bases, there was a span of 4 bases. Germline values: CDR1 SGHDT, CDR2 YYEEEE. The CDR3 is made up of 13 amino acids. In DNA form, the CDR3 reads TGTGCCAGCAGCTTGGGCAGCTCCTACGAGCAGTACTTC. Translated, it gives CASSLGSSYEQYF.

The V gene is TRBV5-5, the J gene TRBJ2-7; 9 nucleotides align to TRBD1. Germline lookup yields CDR1 SGHKS and CDR2 YYEKEE (reference sequence). The V gene end was trimmed by 2 bases and the J gene end by 2 bases; junction bases not matched to a gene: 5. The CDR3 contains 15 residues. CDR3 protein: CASSFPGQGAYEQYF. As DNA, the CDR3 is TGTGCCAGCAGCTTCCCGGGACAGGGAGCCTACGAGCAGTACTTC.

The chain has TRBV19 and TRBJ2-2, with 8 positions matching TRBD2. Trimming at V came to 6 bases and at J to 0 bases, leaving 0 bases not matched to a gene. In germline, CDR1 is LNHDA, CDR2 SQIVND (reference sequence). The CDR3 length is 14 residues. The CDR3 DNA is TGTGCCAGTAGGACTAGCGCGAACACCGGGGAGCTGTTTTTT. Translating it yields CASRTSANTGELFF. Variable domain in full (rest from reference TRBV19 and TRBJ2-2): DGGITQSPKYLFRKEGQNVTLSCEQNLNHDAMYWYRQDPGQGLRLIYYSQIVNDFQKGDIAEGYSVSREKKESFPLTVTSAQKNPTAFYLCASRTSANTGELFFGEGSRLTVL.

V and J are TRBV10-3 and TRBJ2-2, with 8 bases fitting TRBD2. Germline V gives CDR1 ENHRY, CDR2 SYGVKD. V was clipped by 0 bases and J by 5 bases; unmatched bases: 2. This CDR3 contains 15 residues. CDR3 sequence (DNA): TGTGCCATCAGTGAGTCGCGGGGGGTGACCGGGGAGCTGTTTTTT. Translated: CAISESRGVTGELFF.

The chain combines TRBV5-4 with TRBJ2-2, with unresolved D. V dropped 4 bases and J dropped 4 bases, with 5 bases sitting between them. Germline assignment: CDR1 SGHNT and CDR2 YYREEE (reference sequence). This CDR3 contains 12 residues. The chain's CDR3 is CASSISTGELFF. In DNA form, the CDR3 reads TGTGCCAGCAGCATCAGCACCGGGGAGCTGTTTTTT.

The rearrangement links TRBV10-1 to TRBJ2-3, with 8 bases aligning to TRBD1. The CDR3 has 13 amino acids. V lost 6 bases to trimming and J lost 4 bases; unmatched junction nucleotides: 3. The germline V gene encodes CDR1 WNHNN and CDR2 SYGVQD (reference sequence). CDR3 protein: CASRGQGPDTQYF. CDR3 nucleotide sequence: TGCGCCAGCAGAGGACAGGGCCCAGATACGCAGTATTTT.

The rearrangement uses TRBV5-4 and TRBJ2-3; the D is unclear. The CDR3 extends over 16 amino acids. Germline lookup yields CDR1 SGHNT and CDR2 YYREEE (reference sequence). V gave up 0 bases and J gave up 0 bases, with 11 bases separating them. The CDR3 loop is CASSLGAFSSTDTQYF. In nucleotides, the CDR3 is TGTGCCAGCAGCTTGGGGGCCTTTTCTAGCACAGATACGCAGTATTTT. Combining the CDR3 with reference TRBV5-4 and TRBJ2-3 gives the whole variable domain ETGVTQSPTHLIKTRGQQVTLRCSSQSGHNTVSWYQQALGQGPQFIFQYYREEENGRGNFPPRFSGLQFPNYSSELNVNALELDDSALYLCASSLGAFSSTDTQYFGPGTRLTVL.

This chain uses TRBV19 with TRBJ2-1; D ambiguous. In germline, CDR1 is LNHDA, CDR2 SQIVND (reference sequence). This CDR3 has 16 amino acids. V lost 7 bases and J 0 bases, leaving 16 bases between the germline ends. In nucleotides, the CDR3 is TGTGCCAGTACCCAGGATGCTCTAAGCTCCTACAATGAGCAGTTCTTC. Its protein product is CASTQDALSSYNEQFF.

This clone was observed a handful of times. The chain uses TRBV5-6 and TRBJ1-6; D unclear. The germline V gene encodes CDR1 SGHDT and CDR2 YYEEEE. This CDR3 contains 13 residues. V was shortened by 4 bases and J by 9 bases, with 11 bases between the two germline ends. The CDR3 DNA reads as TGTGCCAGCAGCCCGACCGGGAGTTCACCCCTCCACTTT. Translation: CASSPTGSSPLHF.

This clone showed up just once. The chain carries TRBV6-5 and TRBJ2-2; TRBD2 might be the D (6 bases). CDR1 MNHEY and CDR2 SVGAGI come from the germline V gene. V was clipped by 6 bases and J by 4 bases, with 15 bases between them. This CDR3 contains 15 residues. The CDR3 DNA reads TGTGCCAGCAGCAATAGCGGCTTAGGCACCGGGGAGCTGTTTTTT. Translation: CASSNSGLGTGELFF.

The V call is TRBV29-1, the J call TRBJ1-2; no clear D. CDR1 and CDR2 (germline): SQVTM, ANQGSEA. This CDR3 region has 10 residues. Trimming cost V 3 bases and J 8 bases, with 7 bases left between them. CDR3 sequence: CSVDGVGYTF. The CDR3 nucleotides are TGCAGCGTTGACGGGGTCGGCTACACCTTC.

The chain has TRBV5-4 and TRBJ1-6; D uncertain. CDR3 length: 14 amino acids. CDR1 and CDR2 from the germline V gene are SGHNT and YYREEE (reference sequence). V shed 0 bases and J shed 7 bases, with 8 bases lying between them. CDR3 sequence reads: CASSLDPGNSPLHF. The CDR3 DNA reads as TGTGCCAGCAGCTTGGACCCGGGGAATTCACCCCTCCACTTT.